This T cell receptor beta chain was identified during a study of long-term antiretroviral therapy in people with HIV. Findings of the study overall: Relative to control repertoires, HIV repertoires exhibited narrower CDR3 length ranges. The study collected no data on ART adherence, viral resistance or therapy changes.

Details on this clone: Its target is unknown.

Researchers report immunoSEQ v3.0 was run at survey level. Here immunoSEQ multiplex PCR was the method, and the copy in TCRdb shows in-frame clones only, minus some. This table has about 24,000 clones, around 81% appearing once. The material was unsorted PBMCs, obtained at the start of antiretroviral therapy, before treatment. This sequence was found in a woman aged 18-30 years with HIV.

As DNA, the CDR3 is TGTGCCAGTAGTAGGACGGTGAACACTGAAGCTTTCTTT. As protein: CASSRTVNTEAFF. V and J are TRBV19 and TRBJ1-1; D is unresolved. The CDR3 runs 13 residues. V was cut by 4 bases and J by 0 bases, with 6 bases left in between. In germline, CDR1 is LNHDA, CDR2 SQIVND (reference sequence).